These 13 T cell receptor beta chains were all obtained from the same sample, sequenced in a study of blood T cell repertoires in COVID-19. The assay was immunoSEQ multiplex PCR, and TCRdb's table has in-frame clones only and misses some. The table shows 97,000 or so clones, with 70% to 90% occurring only once. The material sequenced was peripheral blood. The receptors originated from a man aged 55 to 70 with acute or convalescent COVID-19.

This clone was observed a handful of times. The J gene is TRBJ2-7, the V gene TRBV6-6; D unclear. Trimming pared 0 bases from V and 6 bases from J, leaving 6 bases between. CDR3 length: 12 residues. Germline CDR1 is MNHNY and CDR2 is SVGAGI (reference sequence). The CDR3 here is CASSYSSFEQYV. In DNA, the CDR3 is TGTGCCAGCAGTTACTCGAGCTTCGAGCAGTACGTC.

J is TRBJ2-7 and V is TRBV7-2; unclear D gene. Deletions cut 4 bases from V and 3 bases from J, with 4 bases between. The CDR3 length is 11 residues. Germline CDR1 is SGHTA and CDR2 is FQGNSA. The CDR3 coding sequence is TGTGCCAGCAGCTCCCACTACGAGCAGTACTTC. Translated: CASSSHYEQYF.

In regard to this clone: This sample includes further DNA sequences coding for the same CDR3. This chain joins TRBV11-2 and TRBJ2-7, with a tentative D call TRBD1 (5 bases). In germline, CDR1 is SGHAT, CDR2 FQNNGV. The CDR3 totals 13 residues. V was cut by 1 base and J by 2 bases, with 6 bases left in between. CDR3 residues: CASSLGQTYEQYF. The CDR3, as DNA: TGTGCCAGCAGCTTAGGACAGACCTACGAGCAGTACTTC. The variable domain in full, with the rest retrieved from reference TRBV11-2 and TRBJ2-7, is EAGVAQSPRYKIIEKRQSVAFWCNPISGHATLYWYQQILGQGPKLLIQFQNNGVVDDSQLPKDRFSAERLKGVDSTLKIQPAKLEDSAVYLCASSLGQTYEQYFGPGTRLTVT.

The gene calls are TRBV5-8 and TRBJ1-2; a weak D match, TRBD1 (5 bases). Per germline, CDR1 SGHTS and CDR2 YDEGEE. The ends were cut back, 1 base at V and 3 bases at J, with 10 bases in the middle. CDR3 length: 14 residues. The CDR3, as DNA: TGTGCCAGCAGCTTGACGGGGGTTGACTATGGCTACACCTTC. As protein: CASSLTGVDYGYTF.

The chain uses TRBV19 and TRBJ2-7, with D tentatively TRBD1 (5 bases). The CDR3 is 14 residues long. Looked up from germline, CDR1 is LNHDA and CDR2 is SQIVND (reference sequence). Trimming shortened V by 3 bases and J by 2 bases, and 11 bases separated the two germline ends. This CDR3 reads CASSIGDRTYEQYF. The CDR3 coding sequence is TGTGCCAGTAGTATCGGAGACAGAACCTACGAGCAGTACTTC.

The chain has TRBV24-1 and TRBJ2-5, with 9 bases aligning to TRBD2. CDR3 size: 15 residues. CDR1 and CDR2 (germline): KGHDR, SFDVKD. The junction had 3 bases not matched to a gene; V was cut back by 5 bases and J by 0 bases. The CDR3 spells CATSVGGRDQETQYF. The CDR3 DNA reads as TGTGCCACCAGTGTAGGCGGGAGGGACCAAGAGACCCAGTACTTC.

The rearrangement joins TRBV7-9 to TRBJ1-2; unclear D gene. CDR3 length: 13 residues. Germline V gene sequence: CDR1 SEHNR, CDR2 FQNEAQ (reference sequence). V lost 6 bases, J lost 6 bases, and 14 bases lay in between. The DNA for the CDR3 is TGTGCCAGCAGACTGGCGGGAGAGGATGGCTACACCTTC. It is translated as CASRLAGEDGYTF.

This clone was observed a few times. The V gene is TRBV3-1 (or the pseudogene TRBV3-2), the J gene TRBJ1-1, with 10 bases matching TRBD1. The CDR3 covers 13 residues. In germline, CDR1 is LGHDT, CDR2 YNNKEL (reference sequence). V lost 4 bases and J lost 10; bases outside the gene matches: 6. The DNA of the CDR3 is TGTGCCAGCAGCCGGCCGGGACAGGGGTCAGCTTTCTTT. Residues: CASSRPGQGSAFF.

The chain links TRBV11-3 to TRBJ2-7; 9 bases are a match to TRBD2. J lost 2 bases, V lost 8 bases, and 7 bases had no gene match. This CDR3 has 14 amino acids. Looked up from germline, CDR1 is SGHNT and CDR2 is YENEEA. This chain's CDR3 is CASAPSGNTYEQYV. DNA of the CDR3: TGTGCCAGCGCCCCTAGCGGGAACACCTACGAGCAGTACGTC.

This rearrangement joins TRBV7-8 to TRBJ2-1; no clear D. The V gene lost 5 bases and the J gene lost 7 bases, with 9 bases spanning the gap. Per the germline V gene, CDR1 is SGHVS and CDR2 is FQNEAQ. This CDR3 has 12 residues. CDR3 residues: CASSRRNNEQFF. The CDR3 DNA reads as TGTGCCAGCAGCCGCAGAAATAATGAGCAGTTCTTC.

CDR3 sequence (DNA): TGTGCCAGCAGCCGAACGACGGGGGGCAATCAGCCCCAGCATTTT. Residues: CASSRTTGGNQPQHF. This sequence joins TRBV3-1 (or the pseudogene TRBV3-2) and TRBJ1-5; the D gene is possibly TRBD1 (5 bases). The germline CDR1 and CDR2 sequences are LGHDT and YNNKEL (reference sequence). This CDR3 is 15 amino acids long. V was trimmed by 4 bases and J by 2 bases, leaving 12 bases between them.

The chain carries TRBV24-1 and TRBJ1-1, with TRBD1 identical over 8 bases. Germline assignment: CDR1 KGHDR and CDR2 SFDVKD. V trimming: 7 bases; J trimming: 5 bases; junction bases outside the gene matches: 5. The CDR3 covers 13 residues. CDR3 DNA: TGTGCCACCAGCTTACAGGGGGGGACTGAAGCTTTCTTT. Its translation: CATSLQGGTEAFF.

The chain recombines TRBV11-3 with TRBJ2-4, with 8 nucleotides matching TRBD1. Germline CDR1 reads SGHNT; CDR2 reads YENEEA. CDR3 length: 15 residues. V was pared by 0 bases and J by 9 bases, with 7 bases of the junction left unmatched. CDR3 in amino acids: CASSLEPGGESIQYF. The CDR3, as DNA: TGTGCCAGCAGCTTAGAACCAGGGGGCGAGAGCATTCAGTACTTC.